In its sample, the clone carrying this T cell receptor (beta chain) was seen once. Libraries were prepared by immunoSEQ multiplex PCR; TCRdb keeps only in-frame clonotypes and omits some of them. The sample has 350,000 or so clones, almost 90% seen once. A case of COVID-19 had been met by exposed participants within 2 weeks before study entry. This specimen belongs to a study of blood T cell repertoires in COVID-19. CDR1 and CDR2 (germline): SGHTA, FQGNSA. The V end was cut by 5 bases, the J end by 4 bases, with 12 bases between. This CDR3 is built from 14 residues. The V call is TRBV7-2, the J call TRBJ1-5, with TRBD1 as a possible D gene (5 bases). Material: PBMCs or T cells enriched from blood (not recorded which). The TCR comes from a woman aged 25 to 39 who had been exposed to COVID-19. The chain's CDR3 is CASSRAGGNQPQHF. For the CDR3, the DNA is TGTGCCAGCAGCAGAGCGGGGGGGAATCAGCCCCAGCATTTT.